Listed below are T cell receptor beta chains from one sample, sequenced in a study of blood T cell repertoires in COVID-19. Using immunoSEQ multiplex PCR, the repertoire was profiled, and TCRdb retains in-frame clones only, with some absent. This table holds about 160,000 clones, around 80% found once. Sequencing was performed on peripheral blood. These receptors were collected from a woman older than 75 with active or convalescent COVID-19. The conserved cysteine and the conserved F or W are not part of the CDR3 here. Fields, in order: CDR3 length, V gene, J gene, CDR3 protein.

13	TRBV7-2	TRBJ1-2	ASSLGGGDSKGYT
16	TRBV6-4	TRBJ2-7	ASSEVPSGGPSSYEQY
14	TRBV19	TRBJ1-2	ASSNLGQGVNYGYT
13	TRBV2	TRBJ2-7	ASSEQFTGSYEQY
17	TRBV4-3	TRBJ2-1	ASSQHIPSDISWNNEQF
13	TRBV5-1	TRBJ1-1	ASSLVWAGGTEAF
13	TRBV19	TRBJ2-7	ASTQVGGLATRQY
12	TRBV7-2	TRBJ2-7	ASSRVGASYEQY
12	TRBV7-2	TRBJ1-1	ASSFQGGNTEAF
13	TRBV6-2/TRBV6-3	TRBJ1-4	ASSYGEGADEKLF
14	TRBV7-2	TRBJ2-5	ASSPQRGAPRETQY
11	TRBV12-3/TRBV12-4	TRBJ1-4	ASKWRTNEKLF
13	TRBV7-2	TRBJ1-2	ASSATTGPWGGYT
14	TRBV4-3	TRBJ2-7	ASSQDLQGATYEQY
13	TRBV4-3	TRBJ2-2	ASSQGTYGTGELF
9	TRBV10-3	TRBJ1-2	AISQGQGYT
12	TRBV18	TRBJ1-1	ASSPREADTEAF
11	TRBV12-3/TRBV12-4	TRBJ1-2	ATKSTALWGYT
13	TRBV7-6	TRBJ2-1	ASSLGASQGNEQF
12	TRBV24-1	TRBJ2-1	ATSKPGTAGEQF
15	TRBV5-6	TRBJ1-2	ASSLGTGGMGDYGYT
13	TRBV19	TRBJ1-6	ASSIGMGQNSPLH
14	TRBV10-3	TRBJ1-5	AISESLGTGNSPQH
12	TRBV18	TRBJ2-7	ASSPMGQGNEQY
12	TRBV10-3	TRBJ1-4	ATTLDRGGEKLF
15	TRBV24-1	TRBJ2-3	ATSDSLGLGDADTQY
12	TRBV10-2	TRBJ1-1	ASSLQGDNTEAF
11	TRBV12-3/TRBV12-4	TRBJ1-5	ASSLQGNQPQH
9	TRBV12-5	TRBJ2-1	ASGLVLGQF
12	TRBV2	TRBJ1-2	ASSEGGQGHGYT
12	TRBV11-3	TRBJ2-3	ASSLGGFTDTQY
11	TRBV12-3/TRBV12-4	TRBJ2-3	ASSLNSGDTQY
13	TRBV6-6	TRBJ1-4	ASRYGDRGNEKLF
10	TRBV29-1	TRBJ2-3	SVVKSTDTQY
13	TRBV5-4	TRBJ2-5	ASSLGPLGGETQY
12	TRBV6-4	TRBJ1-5	ASSERDTDQPQH
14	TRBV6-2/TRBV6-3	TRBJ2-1	ASSSQLAGQGDEQF
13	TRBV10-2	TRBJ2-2	ASKPDRGGTGELF
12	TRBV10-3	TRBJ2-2	AIHPGTDTGELF
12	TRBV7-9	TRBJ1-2	ASRSTGATGGYT
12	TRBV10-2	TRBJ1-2	ASTRTGANYGYT
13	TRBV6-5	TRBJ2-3	ASSYLTGGSDTQY
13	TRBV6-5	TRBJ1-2	ASTPDRPTNYGYT
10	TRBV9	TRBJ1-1	ASSASGAEAF
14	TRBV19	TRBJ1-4	ASSIGLPRSNEKLF
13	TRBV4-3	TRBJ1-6	ASSHDRDVNSPLH
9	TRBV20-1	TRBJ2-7	SVRGTYEQY
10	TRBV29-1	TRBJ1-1	SVERGREEAF
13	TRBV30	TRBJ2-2	AWSVLQVNTGELF
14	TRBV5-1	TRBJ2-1	ASSDGQGAAYNEQF
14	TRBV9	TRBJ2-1	ASSVVAVSSYNEQF
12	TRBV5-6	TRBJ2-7	ASSLLAGGLEQY
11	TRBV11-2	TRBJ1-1	ASSALRGTEAF
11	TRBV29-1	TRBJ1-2	SVVSNLERGYT
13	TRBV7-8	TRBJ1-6	ASSPGQGINSPLH
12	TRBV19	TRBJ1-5	ATADRGLKQPQH
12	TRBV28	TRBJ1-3	ASSLFISGNTIY